What follows is one T cell receptor beta chain and its context. This sample was included in a study of blood T cells in healthy people across ages. Germline CDR1 SGHTA, CDR2 FQGNSA. CDR3 length: 11 amino acids. With V trimmed by 4 bases and J by 13 bases, 4 bases remained unmatched. A J-beta primer mix and a sample-barcoded 5' primer were used in a second PCR of roughly 6 to 12 cycles. Every single cDNA molecule received a tag from a template-switch adaptor with 12 random nucleotides. Using its own MiXCR run on the 5' RACE reads, TCRdb lists one record per CDR3 protein. The sample includes 1.5 million to 2 million distinct CDR3 sequences, about 30% of them seen just once.

The chain combines TRBV7-2 with TRBJ2-4, with 7 bases aligning to TRBD1. What was sequenced was blood. This receptor was taken from a woman in her 30s in good health. The CDR3 DNA follows: TGTGCCAGCAGCTCACAGGGGTCCCAGTACTTC. This codes for CASSSQGSQYF. Filled out from reference TRBV7-2 and TRBJ2-4, the complete variable domain reads GAGVSQSPSNKVTEKGKDVELRCDPISGHTALYWYRQSLGQGLEFLIYFQGNSAPDKSGLPSDRFSAERTGGSVSTLTIQRTQQEDSAVYLCASSSQGSQYFGAGTRLSVL.